A selection of T cell receptor beta chains follows, all from one sample in a study of blood T cell repertoires in COVID-19. Measured with immunoSEQ multiplex PCR; TCRdb has only the in-frame clones, and not every one. The sample yields about 73,000 clones, 84% seen once. The sample comprised peripheral blood. The receptors were sampled from a human donor in a cohort sampled during active COVID-19. CDR3s include the opening cysteine and the closing phenylalanine or tryptophan. The D gene is left open where the match is weak. Clone size, where shown, is once, few, many, or a class for clones that have expanded.

clone_size	v_call	d_call	j_call	cdr3_aa	cdr3_nt
NA	TRBV11-3	TRBD1	TRBJ2-2	CASSPPPGQGRTGELFF	TGTGCCAGCAGCCCCCCCCCGGGACAGGGGAGGACCGGGGAGCTGTTTTTT
NA	TRBV5-4	TRBD1	TRBJ2-5	CASSRRTGTGETQYF	TGTGCCAGCAGCCGTCGGACAGGGACGGGGGAGACCCAGTACTTC
NA	TRBV2	TRBD2	TRBJ2-5	CASSGGGGETQYF	TGTGCCAGCAGTGGCGGCGGGGGAGAGACCCAGTACTTC
NA	TRBV5-5	NA	TRBJ1-1	CASSLGAGAEAFF	TGTGCCAGCAGCTTGGGGGCAGGGGCTGAAGCTTTCTTT
once	TRBV27	NA	TRBJ1-1	CASSLSGTTNTEAFF	TGTGCCAGCAGTTTATCGGGGACAACGAACACTGAAGCTTTCTTT
NA	TRBV2	TRBD2	TRBJ2-3	CASSVRTSGTDTQYF	TGTGCCAGCAGTGTTCGGACTAGCGGCACAGATACGCAGTATTTT
once	TRBV19	TRBD2	TRBJ2-1	CASSSGGSYNEQFF	TGTGCCAGTAGTAGCGGGGGCTCCTACAATGAGCAGTTCTTC
NA	TRBV10-3	TRBD1	TRBJ1-2	CAISDRGIGYGYTF	TGTGCCATCAGTGACAGGGGGATCGGCTATGGCTACACCTTC
NA	TRBV4-1	NA	TRBJ2-4	CASSLPLRQNASKNIQYF	TGCGCCAGCAGCCTCCCCCTGAGACAGAACGCGTCCAAAAACATTCAGTACTTC
NA	TRBV4-2	TRBD2	TRBJ2-3	CASSQVRAGTSGATDTQYF	TGTGCCAGCAGCCAAGTCCGGGCCGGGACTAGCGGGGCCACAGATACGCAGTATTTT
NA	TRBV10-2	NA	TRBJ1-2	CASTSDSDYGYTF	TGCGCCAGCACCTCCGACAGTGACTATGGCTACACCTTC
NA	TRBV4-3	NA	TRBJ1-2	CASSQDRTGLRTYGYTF	TGCGCCAGCAGCCAAGATCGTACGGGACTCCGAACTTATGGCTACACCTTC
NA	TRBV7-2	NA	TRBJ2-3	CASSLGTTITDTQYF	TGTGCCAGCAGCTTAGGGACTACCATCACAGATACGCAGTATTTT
NA	TRBV24-1	NA	TRBJ2-2	CATSRQENTGELFF	TGTGCCACCAGTAGACAGGAGAACACCGGGGAGCTGTTTTTT
NA	TRBV20-1	NA	TRBJ1-5	CSASPVLSNQPQHF	TGCAGTGCTAGTCCCGTCCTCAGCAATCAGCCCCAGCATTTT
NA	TRBV5-1	TRBD2	TRBJ2-3	CASSPGTSGDTQYF	TGCGCCAGCAGCCCGGGGACTAGCGGAGATACGCAGTATTTT
NA	TRBV6-5	NA	TRBJ2-7	CASSLTVGSSYEQYF	TGTGCCAGCAGTCTGACAGTGGGTAGCTCCTACGAGCAGTACTTC
NA	TRBV9	TRBD2	TRBJ2-2	CASSVGTWAGGTGELFF	TGTGCCAGCAGCGTAGGGACTTGGGCGGGGGGCACCGGGGAGCTGTTTTTT
NA	TRBV19	NA	TRBJ1-5	CASIPSGGQSQPQHF	TGTGCCAGTATCCCCTCGGGGGGGCAGTCCCAGCCCCAGCATTTT
NA	TRBV5-1	TRBD1	TRBJ2-5	CASSLAGQGAPRQETQYF	TGCGCCAGCAGCTTGGCGGGACAGGGGGCCCCCCGCCAAGAGACCCAGTACTTC
NA	TRBV3-1/TRBV3-2	NA	TRBJ1-4	CASSSNWTETNEKLFF	TGTGCCAGCAGCTCTAACTGGACAGAAACTAATGAAAAACTGTTTTTT
NA	TRBV27	TRBD1	TRBJ1-2	CASSLRDRGYGYTF	TGTGCCAGCAGTTTAAGGGACAGGGGCTATGGCTACACCTTC
few	TRBV10-3	TRBD1	TRBJ1-2	CAISDPVAGQGYGYTF	TGTGCCATCAGTGATCCGGTCGCGGGACAGGGGTATGGCTACACCTTC
NA	TRBV5-4	TRBD1	TRBJ2-7	CASSLPGTGINEQYF	TGTGCCAGCAGCTTGCCCGGGACAGGTATTAACGAGCAGTACTTC
NA	TRBV6-1	NA	TRBJ2-5	CASSEGGAKTQYF	TGTGCCAGCAGTGAAGGGGGAGCAAAGACCCAGTACTTC
few	TRBV27	NA	TRBJ1-6	CASNLRGGNSPLHF	TGTGCCAGCAACCTCAGGGGTGGCAATTCACCCCTCCACTTT
NA	TRBV13	NA	TRBJ2-3	CASSLRRGVLGLDTQYF	TGTGCCAGCAGCTTACGCAGGGGAGTCCTTGGTTTGGATACGCAGTATTTT
NA	TRBV4-2	TRBD2	TRBJ2-3	CASSIGGEADTQYF	TGTGCCAGCAGCATCGGGGGGGAGGCAGATACGCAGTATTTT
NA	TRBV7-9	TRBD2	TRBJ2-7	CASSKLAASSYEQYF	TGTGCCAGCAGTAAACTAGCGGCTAGCTCCTACGAGCAGTACTTC
NA	TRBV23-1	NA	TRBJ1-6	CASSQSPRDWGFTPLHF	TGCGCCAGCAGTCAATCCCCCCGGGACTGGGGTTTCACACCCCTCCACTTT
NA	TRBV21-1	NA	TRBJ1-5	CASRCRGIANSNQPQHF	TGTGCCAGCAGATGCAGGGGGATCGCGAATAGCAATCAGCCCCAGCATTTT
NA	TRBV24-1	TRBD2	TRBJ2-2	CATSGTSGGAGELFF	TGTGCCACCAGTGGGACTAGCGGGGGCGCCGGGGAGCTGTTTTTT
NA	TRBV5-1	NA	TRBJ2-1	CASSLGMASAYNEQFF	TGCGCCAGCAGCTTGGGGATGGCGAGCGCATACAATGAGCAGTTCTTC
few	TRBV7-8	NA	TRBJ2-1	CASSFSGTSRSDEQFF	TGTGCCAGCAGCTTTTCCGGGACATCCCGCAGCGATGAGCAGTTCTTC
NA	TRBV7-2	NA	TRBJ2-7	CASSSMDSSYEQYF	TGTGCCAGCAGCTCTATGGACAGCTCCTACGAGCAGTACTTC
NA	TRBV7-8	TRBD2	TRBJ2-3	CASSLEAGDLGF	TGTGCCAGCAGCTTGGAAGCGGGGGACTTAGGTTTT
NA	TRBV20-1	TRBD1	TRBJ1-1	CSASSQGATEAFF	TGCAGTGCTAGTTCGCAGGGGGCAACTGAAGCTTTCTTT
once	TRBV2	TRBD2	TRBJ2-5	CASSVLAGGQETQYF	TGTGCCAGCAGTGTCCTCGCGGGGGGGCAAGAGACCCAGTACTTC
NA	TRBV18	NA	TRBJ1-4	CASSPPHRVNEKLFF	TGTGCCAGCTCACCACCGCACAGGGTTAATGAAAAACTGTTTTTT
NA	TRBV10-3	NA	TRBJ1-2	CAITAGGGGYTF	TGTGCCATCACGGCCGGTGGAGGTGGCTACACCTTC
NA	TRBV5-1	NA	TRBJ2-7	CASSLRLNSYEQYF	TGCGCCAGCAGCTTGAGACTTAACTCCTACGAGCAGTACTTC
NA	TRBV2	TRBD2	TRBJ2-2	CASSKDGGTGELFF	TGTGCCAGCAGTAAGGACGGGGGGACCGGGGAGCTGTTTTTT
NA	TRBV6-5	TRBD1	TRBJ2-7	CASSYSGTGFDHEQYF	TGTGCCAGCAGTTACTCCGGGACAGGGTTCGATCACGAGCAGTACTTC
NA	TRBV19	NA	TRBJ1-4	CASSWTPGGTNEKLFF	TGTGCCAGTAGCTGGACACCCGGCGGAACTAATGAAAAACTGTTTTTT
NA	TRBV4-2	TRBD2	TRBJ2-1	CASSQESSGGGGQFF	TGTGCCAGCAGCCAAGAGTCTAGCGGGGGCGGAGGGCAGTTCTTC
NA	TRBV29-1	NA	TRBJ2-7	CSVETGPSYEQYF	TGCAGCGTAGAGACAGGCCCCTCCTACGAGCAGTACTTC
few	TRBV10-3	NA	TRBJ1-1	CAIRDSMNTEAFF	TGTGCCATCAGGGACAGTATGAACACTGAAGCTTTCTTT
once	TRBV10-3	TRBD1	TRBJ1-6	CAISPRDSENSPLHF	TGTGCCATCAGTCCCCGGGACAGTGAGAATTCACCCCTCCACTTT
NA	TRBV7-8	NA	TRBJ2-7	CASSLYREPWEQYF	TGTGCCAGCAGCTTATACAGGGAGCCGTGGGAGCAGTACTTC
NA	TRBV29-1	NA	TRBJ2-1	CSCGTNLYNEQFF	TGCAGCTGTGGGACAAACCTCTACAATGAGCAGTTCTTC
NA	TRBV10-3	NA	TRBJ1-3	CAISYSGVNTIYF	TGTGCCATCAGTTATTCCGGGGTTAACACCATATATTTT
few	TRBV3-1/TRBV3-2	NA	TRBJ1-1	CASSQDLVRGLEAFF	TGTGCCAGCAGCCAAGATCTGGTTCGCGGTCTTGAAGCTTTCTTT
NA	TRBV9	TRBD2	TRBJ2-2	CASSFLTSGNTGELFF	TGTGCCAGCAGCTTCCTGACTAGCGGGAACACCGGGGAGCTGTTTTTT
NA	TRBV19	NA	TRBJ1-5	CASTRGNNQPQHF	TGTGCCAGTACGCGGGGAAACAATCAGCCCCAGCATTTT
once	TRBV9	TRBD2	TRBJ2-3	CASSPFLSGGARDTQYF	TGTGCCAGCAGTCCCTTTCTTAGCGGGGGGGCCAGGGATACGCAGTATTTT
few	TRBV28	NA	TRBJ2-5	CASSLSRDIEDF	TGTGCCAGCAGTTTATCCCGGGACATCGAGGACTTC